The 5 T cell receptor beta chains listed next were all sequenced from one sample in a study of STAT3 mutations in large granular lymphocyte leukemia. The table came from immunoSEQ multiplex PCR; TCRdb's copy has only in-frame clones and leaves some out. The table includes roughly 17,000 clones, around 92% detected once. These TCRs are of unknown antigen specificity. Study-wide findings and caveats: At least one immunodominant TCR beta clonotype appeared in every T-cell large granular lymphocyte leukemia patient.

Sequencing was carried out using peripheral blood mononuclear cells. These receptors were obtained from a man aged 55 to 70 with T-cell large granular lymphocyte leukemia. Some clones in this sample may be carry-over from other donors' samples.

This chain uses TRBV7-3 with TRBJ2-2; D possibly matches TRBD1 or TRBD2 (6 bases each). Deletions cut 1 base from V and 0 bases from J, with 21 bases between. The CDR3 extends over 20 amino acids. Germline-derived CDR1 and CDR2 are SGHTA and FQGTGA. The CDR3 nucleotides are TGTGCCAGCAGCTTAAAACAGGGAATTTTGGCGGGGCCGAACACCGGGGAGCTGTTTTTT. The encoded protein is CASSLKQGILAGPNTGELFF.

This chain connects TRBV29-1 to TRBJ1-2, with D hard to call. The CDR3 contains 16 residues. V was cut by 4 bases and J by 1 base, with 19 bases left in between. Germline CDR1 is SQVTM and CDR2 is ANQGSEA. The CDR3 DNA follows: TGCAGCGTTGGTTCGGTCAGCCTCAAACTTAACTATGGCTACACCTTC. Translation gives CSVGSVSLKLNYGYTF.

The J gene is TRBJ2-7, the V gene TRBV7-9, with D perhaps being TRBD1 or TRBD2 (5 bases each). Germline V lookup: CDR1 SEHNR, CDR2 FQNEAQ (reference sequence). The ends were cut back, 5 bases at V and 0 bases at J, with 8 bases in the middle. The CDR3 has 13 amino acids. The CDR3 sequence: CASSRDHSYEQYF. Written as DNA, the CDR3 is TGTGCCAGCAGCCGGGACCACTCCTACGAGCAGTACTTC.

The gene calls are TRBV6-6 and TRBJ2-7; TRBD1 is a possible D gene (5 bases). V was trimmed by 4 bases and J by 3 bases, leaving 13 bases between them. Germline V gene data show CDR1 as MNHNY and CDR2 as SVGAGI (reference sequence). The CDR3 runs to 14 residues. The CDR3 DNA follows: TGTGCCAGCAGTTCCCAGGGTTTTGGCTACGAGCAGTACTTC. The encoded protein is CASSSQGFGYEQYF.

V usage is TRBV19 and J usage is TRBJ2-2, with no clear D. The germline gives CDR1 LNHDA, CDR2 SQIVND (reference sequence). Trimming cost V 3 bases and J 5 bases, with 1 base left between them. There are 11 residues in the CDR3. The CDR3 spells CASSMTGELFF. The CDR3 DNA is TGTGCCAGTAGTATGACCGGGGAGCTGTTTTTT.